This record covers a single T cell receptor (beta chain). Its antigen remains unknown. Germline V gene sequence: CDR1 SGHTA, CDR2 FQGTGA. The CDR3 runs 15 residues. Trimming at V came to 1 base and at J to 6 bases, leaving 4 bases not matched to a gene. The data originate from a study of T cell responses to AZD1222 COVID-19 vaccine. Study-level information: Second-dose recipients at about 4 or about 12 weeks were treated as one pooled group. Study outcomes and limitations: When two AZD1222 doses had been given, Spike-specific TCR breadth and depth rose. The donor group comprised mostly white British people and more females; the analysis possibly underestimated clonal diversity. Regions 160-218 and 743-854 dominated among vaccine-associated CD4 TCRs spanning spike.

Here immunoSEQ multiplex PCR was the method, and the copy in TCRdb shows in-frame clones only, minus some. Of 120,000 or so clones in the sample, around 90% were seen once. The chain employs TRBV7-3 and TRBJ2-1; TRBD2 aligns across 9 bases. The sequence was collected from an adult in good health. The material was peripheral blood, obtained on day 0 of AZD1222 vaccination. The CDR3 region is CASSLIGGRANEQFF. The CDR3 DNA follows: TGTGCCAGCAGCTTAATAGGCGGGAGGGCCAATGAGCAGTTCTTC. The complete variable domain, with remaining parts taken from reference TRBV7-3 and TRBJ2-1, reads GAGVSQTPSNKVTEKGKYVELRCDPISGHTALYWYRQSLGQGPEFLIYFQGTGAADDSGLPNDRFFAVRPEGSVSTLKIQRTERGDSAVYLCASSLIGGRANEQFFGPGTRLTVL.